This T cell receptor beta chain was documented in a study of cytomegalovirus exposure and HLA in healthy donors. General study points: For presence/absence analyses, sequencing depth was assumed to be roughly uniform across donors.

Germline loops: CDR1 SNHLY, CDR2 FYNNEI. This CDR3 comprises 16 residues. Trimming shortened V by 2 bases and J by 0 bases, and 11 bases separated the two germline ends. PCR used 60 Vbeta primers and 13 Jbeta primers. Profiling relied on immunoSEQ multiplex PCR, and the TCRdb table lists in-frame clones only, not all of them. The sample has tens of thousands of clones, around 72% seen once. This clone was detected a few times. Its antigen is still unknown. Sequenced: PBMCs. This clonotype was sampled from a woman aged 50 to 65 in good health and CMV-seropositive. V usage is TRBV2 and J usage is TRBJ1-3, with D maybe TRBD1 (6 bases). CDR3 bases: TGTGCCAGCAGTGAAAAGGCCAGGGGCTCTGGAAACACCATATATTTT. Translated: CASSEKARGSGNTIYF.